This T cell receptor beta chain was found in a study of identical twins. Study conclusions and caveats: There is a chance that invariant MAIT and iNKT cells partially muddied zero-insertion analyses. Out-of-frame sharing of TCR alpha in monozygotic twins was underestimated by models.

TCRdb redid the calling of the 5' RACE reads with MiXCR, one entry per CDR3 protein. The sample carries 1.5 million to 2 million distinct CDR3 sequences, less than 40% recorded once. Concerning this clonotype: As yet, its antigen is unknown.

The sample was cord blood. The TCR comes from a newborn girl in good health.

CDR3 DNA: TGTGCCAGCAGCGACATTCGAAAACTGTTTTTT. Its protein product is CASSDIRKLFF. The gene calls are TRBV7-9 and TRBJ1-4; D call uncertain. The CDR3 has 11 residues. Trimming cost V 5 bases and J 10 bases, with 8 bases left between them. CDR1 and CDR2 from the germline V gene are SEHNR and FQNEAQ (reference sequence).